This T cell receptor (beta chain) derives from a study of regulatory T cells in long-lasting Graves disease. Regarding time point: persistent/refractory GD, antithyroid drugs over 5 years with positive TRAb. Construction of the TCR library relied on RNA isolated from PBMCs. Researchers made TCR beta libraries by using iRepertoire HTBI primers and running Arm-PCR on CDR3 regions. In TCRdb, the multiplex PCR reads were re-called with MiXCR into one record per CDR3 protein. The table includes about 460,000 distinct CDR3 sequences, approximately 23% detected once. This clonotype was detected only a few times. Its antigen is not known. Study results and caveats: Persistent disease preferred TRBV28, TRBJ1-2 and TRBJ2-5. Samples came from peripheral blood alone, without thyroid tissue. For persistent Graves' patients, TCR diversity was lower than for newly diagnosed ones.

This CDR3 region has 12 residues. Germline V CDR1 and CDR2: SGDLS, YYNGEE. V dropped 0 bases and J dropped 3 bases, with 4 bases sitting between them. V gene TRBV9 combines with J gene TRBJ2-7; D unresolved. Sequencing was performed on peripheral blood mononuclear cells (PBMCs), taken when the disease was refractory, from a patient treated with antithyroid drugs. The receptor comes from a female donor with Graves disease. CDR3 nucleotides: TGTGCCAGCAGCGTAGATGGCTACGAGCAGTACTTC. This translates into CASSVDGYEQYF.